This is a list of T cell receptor beta chains from one sample in a study of identical twins. Via MiXCR, TCRdb re-called the 5' RACE reads, giving one row per CDR3 protein. The sample consists of some 250,000 distinct CDR3 sequences, 6.5% to 8% of them appearing once. These data are also associated with another study on T cells expressing NK-cell markers.

Sequenced input: CD8+ T cells sorted from blood. These receptors were taken from a woman aged 18-29 years in good health. The CDR3 runs from the conserved cysteine through the conserved F or W. Each record gives: D gene, clone size, V gene, J gene, CDR3 protein, CDR3 DNA. The D gene is left open where the match is weak. For some rows the clone size is stated as once, few or many, or as a class when expanded; others skip it.

D gene: TRBD1; clone size: NA; V gene: TRBV20-1; J gene: TRBJ2-7; CDR3 protein: CSAMDRTTYEQYF; CDR3 DNA: TGCAGTGCTATGGACAGGACGACCTACGAGCAGTACTTC
D gene: TRBD1; clone size: NA; V gene: TRBV5-5; J gene: TRBJ1-6; CDR3 protein: CASSLELTGGLNSPLHF; CDR3 DNA: TGTGCCAGCAGCTTGGAGTTGACAGGGGGTTTAAATTCACCCCTCCACTTT
D gene: NA; clone size: many; V gene: TRBV7-2; J gene: TRBJ1-2; CDR3 protein: CASSPLGDGVYGYTF; CDR3 DNA: TGTGCCAGCAGCCCTCTTGGGGACGGCGTTTATGGCTACACCTTC
D gene: NA; clone size: many; V gene: TRBV5-1; J gene: TRBJ2-2; CDR3 protein: CASTFVEVRDTGELFF; CDR3 DNA: TGCGCCAGCACTTTTGTGGAGGTCCGCGACACCGGGGAGCTGTTTTTT
D gene: NA; clone size: few; V gene: TRBV29-1; J gene: TRBJ2-1; CDR3 protein: CSVPGYNEQFF; CDR3 DNA: TGCAGCGTCCCGGGGTACAATGAGCAGTTCTTC
D gene: TRBD2; clone size: many; V gene: TRBV5-1; J gene: TRBJ2-7; CDR3 protein: CASNPAGGDEQYF; CDR3 DNA: TGCGCCAGCAACCCAGCGGGGGGGGACGAGCAGTACTTC
D gene: NA; clone size: NA; V gene: TRBV7-9; J gene: TRBJ1-1; CDR3 protein: CASRPKAGTTNTEAFF; CDR3 DNA: TGTGCCAGCAGACCTAAAGCCGGGACGACGAACACTGAAGCTTTCTTT
D gene: NA; clone size: few; V gene: TRBV29-1; J gene: TRBJ2-5; CDR3 protein: CSVIQTNQETQYF; CDR3 DNA: TGCAGCGTCATACAAACAAACCAAGAGACCCAGTACTTC
D gene: NA; clone size: NA; V gene: TRBV5-1; J gene: TRBJ2-1; CDR3 protein: CASSHPADALASYNEQFF; CDR3 DNA: TGCGCCAGCAGCCACCCCGCGGATGCTCTGGCTTCCTACAATGAGCAGTTCTTC
D gene: NA; clone size: once; V gene: TRBV23-1; J gene: TRBJ2-3; CDR3 protein: CASSPYAQYF; CDR3 DNA: TGCGCCAGCAGTCCTTACGCGCAGTATTTT
D gene: NA; clone size: many; V gene: TRBV27; J gene: TRBJ2-2; CDR3 protein: CASSLLPGTGELFF; CDR3 DNA: TGTGCCAGCAGTTTACTTCCGGGGACCGGGGAGCTGTTTTTT
D gene: TRBD2; clone size: many; V gene: TRBV18; J gene: TRBJ2-1; CDR3 protein: CASSGTSFRNEQFF; CDR3 DNA: TGTGCCAGCTCCGGGACTAGTTTCCGAAATGAGCAGTTCTTC